Sequencing of this T cell receptor beta chain was carried out in a study of blood T cell repertoires in COVID-19. Assay: immunoSEQ multiplex PCR; the TCRdb copy retains only in-frame clones and omits some. The sample holds about 330,000 clones, more than 75% seen once. Germline CDR1 and CDR2: LGHDT and YNNKEL (reference sequence). The V and J ends lost 8 bases and 3 bases, in that order; junction bases with no gene match: 7. This CDR3 has 15 amino acids. Material for sequencing was peripheral blood. This receptor was taken from a woman aged 45-65 years with active or convalescent COVID-19. The rearrangement joins TRBV3-1 (or the pseudogene TRBV3-2) to TRBJ2-2, with TRBD1 identical over 9 bases. CDR3 region: CASGLQGAYTGELFF. CDR3 DNA sequence: TGTGCCAGCGGCTTACAGGGGGCTTACACCGGGGAGCTGTTTTTT.